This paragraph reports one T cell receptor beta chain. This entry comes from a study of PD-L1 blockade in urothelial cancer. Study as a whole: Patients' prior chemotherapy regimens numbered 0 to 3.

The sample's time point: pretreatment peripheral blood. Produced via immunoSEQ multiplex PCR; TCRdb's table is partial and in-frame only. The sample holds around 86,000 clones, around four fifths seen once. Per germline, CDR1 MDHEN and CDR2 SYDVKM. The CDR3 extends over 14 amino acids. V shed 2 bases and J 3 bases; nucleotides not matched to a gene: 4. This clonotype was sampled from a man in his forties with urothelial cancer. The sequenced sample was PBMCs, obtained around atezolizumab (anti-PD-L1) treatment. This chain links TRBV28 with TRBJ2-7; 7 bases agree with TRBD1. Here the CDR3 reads CASSLANRGYEQYF. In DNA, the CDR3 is TGTGCCAGCAGTTTAGCAAACAGGGGCTACGAGCAGTACTTC.